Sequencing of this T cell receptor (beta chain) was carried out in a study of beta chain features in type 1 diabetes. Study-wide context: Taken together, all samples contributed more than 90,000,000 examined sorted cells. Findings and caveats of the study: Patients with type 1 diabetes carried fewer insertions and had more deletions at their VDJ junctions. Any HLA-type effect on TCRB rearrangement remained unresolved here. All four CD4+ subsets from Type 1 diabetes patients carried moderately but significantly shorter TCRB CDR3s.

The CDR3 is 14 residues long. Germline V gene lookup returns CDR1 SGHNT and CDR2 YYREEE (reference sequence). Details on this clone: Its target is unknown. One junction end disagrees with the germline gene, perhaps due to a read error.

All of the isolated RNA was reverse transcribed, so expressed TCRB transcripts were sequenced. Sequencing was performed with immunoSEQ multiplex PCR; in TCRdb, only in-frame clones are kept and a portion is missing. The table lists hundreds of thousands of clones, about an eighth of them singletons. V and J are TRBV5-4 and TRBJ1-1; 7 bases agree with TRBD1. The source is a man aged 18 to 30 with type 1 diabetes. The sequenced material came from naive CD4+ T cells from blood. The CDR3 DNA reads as TGTGCCAGCAGGTTGGGACAGCCGAACACTGAAGCTTTCTTT. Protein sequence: CASRLGQPNTEAFF.